This T cell receptor (beta chain) was found in a study of blood T cell repertoires in COVID-19. Study background: The United States, Italy and Spain supplied acute and convalescent COVID-19 samples.

Individuals aged 18 to 89 years were recruited from some 26 US areas. Clinical history reported by participants formed the basis on which cohorts were assigned. V gave up 3 bases and J gave up 7 bases; unmatched junction bases: 3. This CDR3 has 14 residues. From germline, CDR1 is KGHSH and CDR2 LQKENI. Libraries were prepared by immunoSEQ multiplex PCR; TCRdb keeps only in-frame clonotypes and omits some of them. The sample holds fewer than 200,000 clones, about 90% seen once. The clonotype comes from a human donor with acute COVID-19. The donor label of this sample is uncertain. Material: PBMCs or T cells enriched from blood (not recorded which). The rearrangement links TRBV18 to TRBJ2-5, with 12 positions matching TRBD2. CDR3 sequence (DNA): TGTGCCAGCTCACCGGGGGGACTAGCGGGGACCCAGTACTTC. It encodes CASSPGGLAGTQYF.